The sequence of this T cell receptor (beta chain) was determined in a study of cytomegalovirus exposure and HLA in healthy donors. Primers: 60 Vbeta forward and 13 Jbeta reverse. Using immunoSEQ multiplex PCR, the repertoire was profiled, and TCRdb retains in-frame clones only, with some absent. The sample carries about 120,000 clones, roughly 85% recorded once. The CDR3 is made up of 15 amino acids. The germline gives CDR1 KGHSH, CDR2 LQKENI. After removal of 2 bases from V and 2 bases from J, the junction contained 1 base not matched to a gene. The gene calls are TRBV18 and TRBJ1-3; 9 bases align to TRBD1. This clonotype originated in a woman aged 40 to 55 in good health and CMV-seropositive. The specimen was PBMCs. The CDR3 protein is CASSPGTGTGNTIYF. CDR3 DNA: TGTGCCAGCTCACCAGGGACAGGGACTGGAAACACCATATATTTT.